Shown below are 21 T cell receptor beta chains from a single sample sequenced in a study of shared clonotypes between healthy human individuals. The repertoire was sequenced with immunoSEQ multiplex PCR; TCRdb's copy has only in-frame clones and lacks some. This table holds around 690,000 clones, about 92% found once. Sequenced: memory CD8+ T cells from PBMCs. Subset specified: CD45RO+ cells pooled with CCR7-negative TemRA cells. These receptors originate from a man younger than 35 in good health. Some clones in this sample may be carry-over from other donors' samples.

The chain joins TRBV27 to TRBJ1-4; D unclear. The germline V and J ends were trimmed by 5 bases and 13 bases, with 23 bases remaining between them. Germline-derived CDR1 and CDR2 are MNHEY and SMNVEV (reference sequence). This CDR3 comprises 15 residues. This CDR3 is CASSPYDGNVGGLFF. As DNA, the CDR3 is TGTGCCAGCAGTCCATACGACGGGAATGTGGGTGGACTGTTTTTT.

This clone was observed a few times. CDR3 protein: CAWGDYGYTF. CDR3 sequence (DNA): TGTGCCTGGGGTGACTATGGCTACACCTTC. This chain uses TRBV30 with TRBJ1-2; D unclear. V lost 5 bases, J lost 3 bases, and 4 bases lay in between. Germline V gene lookup returns CDR1 GTSNPN and CDR2 SVGIG (reference sequence). CDR3 length: 10 residues. Together with reference TRBV30 and TRBJ1-2, the CDR3 gives the full variable domain: SQTIHQWPATLVQPVGSPLSLECTVEGTSNPNLYWYRQAAGRGLQLLFYSVGIGQISSEVPQNLSASRPQDRQFILSSKKLLLSDSGFYLCAWGDYGYTFGSGTRLTVV.

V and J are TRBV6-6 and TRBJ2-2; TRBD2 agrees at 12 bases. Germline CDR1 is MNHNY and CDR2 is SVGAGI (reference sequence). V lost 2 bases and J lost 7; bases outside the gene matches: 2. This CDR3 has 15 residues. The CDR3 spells CASSYVGLAGGELFF. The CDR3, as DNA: TGTGCCAGCAGTTACGTGGGACTAGCGGGCGGGGAGCTGTTTTTT.

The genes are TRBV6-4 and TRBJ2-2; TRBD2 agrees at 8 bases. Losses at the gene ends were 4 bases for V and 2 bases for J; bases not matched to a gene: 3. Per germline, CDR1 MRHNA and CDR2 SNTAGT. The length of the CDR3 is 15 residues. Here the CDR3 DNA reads TGTGCCAGCAGTGGAACTAGCGGCAACACCGGGGAGCTGTTTTTT. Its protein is CASSGTSGNTGELFF.

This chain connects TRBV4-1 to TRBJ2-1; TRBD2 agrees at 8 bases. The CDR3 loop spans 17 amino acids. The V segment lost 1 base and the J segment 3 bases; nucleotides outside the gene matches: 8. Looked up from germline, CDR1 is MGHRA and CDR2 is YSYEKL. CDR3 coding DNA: TGCGCCAGCAGCCAAGGTCCACTAGCGGACAACTACAATGAGCAGTTCTTC. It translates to CASSQGPLADNYNEQFF.

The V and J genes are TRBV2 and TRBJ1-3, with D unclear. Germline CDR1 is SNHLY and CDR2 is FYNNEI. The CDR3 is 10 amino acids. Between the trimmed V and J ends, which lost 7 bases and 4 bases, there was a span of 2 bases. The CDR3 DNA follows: TGTGCCAGCACCGGAAACACCATATATTTT. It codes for CASTGNTIYF.

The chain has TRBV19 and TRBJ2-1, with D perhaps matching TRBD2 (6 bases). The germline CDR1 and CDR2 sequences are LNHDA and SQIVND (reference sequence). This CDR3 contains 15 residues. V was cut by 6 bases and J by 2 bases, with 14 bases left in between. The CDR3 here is CASRYAVAAYNEQFF. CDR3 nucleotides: TGTGCCAGTAGATACGCGGTAGCGGCCTACAATGAGCAGTTCTTC.

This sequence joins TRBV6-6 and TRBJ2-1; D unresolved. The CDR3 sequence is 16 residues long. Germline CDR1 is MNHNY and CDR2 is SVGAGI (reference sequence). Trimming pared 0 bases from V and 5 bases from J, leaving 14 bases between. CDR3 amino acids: CASSYSSVIADNEQFF. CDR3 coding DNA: TGTGCCAGCAGTTACTCTTCCGTGATAGCCGACAATGAGCAGTTCTTC.

The CDR3 reads CASSLSPPKGINYGYTF. Here the CDR3 DNA reads TGTGCCAGCAGCTTAAGCCCTCCAAAGGGGATTAACTATGGCTACACCTTC. The J gene is TRBJ1-2, the V gene TRBV7-9, with D perhaps matching TRBD1 (5 bases). There are 17 residues in the CDR3. The germline V and J ends were trimmed by 2 bases and 1 base, with 17 bases remaining between them. Germline V gene sequence: CDR1 SEHNR, CDR2 FQNEAQ (reference sequence).

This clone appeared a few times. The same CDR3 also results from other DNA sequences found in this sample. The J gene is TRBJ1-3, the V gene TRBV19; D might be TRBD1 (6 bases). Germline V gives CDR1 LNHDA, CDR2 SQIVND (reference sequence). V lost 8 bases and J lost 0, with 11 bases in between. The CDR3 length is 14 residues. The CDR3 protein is CASQQGFSGNTIYF. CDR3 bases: TGTGCCAGTCAACAGGGTTTCTCTGGAAACACCATATATTTT.

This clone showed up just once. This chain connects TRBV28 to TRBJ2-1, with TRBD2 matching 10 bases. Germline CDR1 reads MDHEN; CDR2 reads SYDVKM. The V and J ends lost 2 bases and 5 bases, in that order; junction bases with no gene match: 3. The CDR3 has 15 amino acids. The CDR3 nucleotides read TGTGCCAGCAGTTTACCCCTAGCGGGGGACAATGAGCAGTTCTTC. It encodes CASSLPLAGDNEQFF.

The CDR3 DNA follows: TGTGCCAGCAGCCAAACCGTGGGCCCGAGGACCCAGTACTTC. As protein: CASSQTVGPRTQYF. This chain uses TRBV4-2 with TRBJ2-5; D remains unclear. V shed 2 bases and J shed 7 bases, with 14 bases lying between them. CDR1 and CDR2 (germline): LGHNA, YNFKEQ. The CDR3 is 14 amino acids.

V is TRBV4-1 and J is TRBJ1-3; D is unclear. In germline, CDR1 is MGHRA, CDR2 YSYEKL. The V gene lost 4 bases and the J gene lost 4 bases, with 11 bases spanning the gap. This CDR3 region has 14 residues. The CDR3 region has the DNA TGCGCCAGCAGCCCCCTCGTCTTAGGAAACACCATATATTTT. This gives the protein CASSPLVLGNTIYF.

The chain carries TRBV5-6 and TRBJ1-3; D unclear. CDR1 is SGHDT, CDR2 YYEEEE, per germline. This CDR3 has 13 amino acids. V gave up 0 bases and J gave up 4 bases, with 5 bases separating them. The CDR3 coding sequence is TGTGCCAGCAGCTTGGGCTACGGAAACACCATATATTTT. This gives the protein CASSLGYGNTIYF.

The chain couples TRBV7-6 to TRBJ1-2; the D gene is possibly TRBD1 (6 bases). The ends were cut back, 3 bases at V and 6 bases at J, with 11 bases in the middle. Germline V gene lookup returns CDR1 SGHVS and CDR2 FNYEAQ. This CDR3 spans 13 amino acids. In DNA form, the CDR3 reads TGTGCCAGCAGCTTCGGGGGGGCGAATGGCTACACCTTC. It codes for CASSFGGANGYTF.

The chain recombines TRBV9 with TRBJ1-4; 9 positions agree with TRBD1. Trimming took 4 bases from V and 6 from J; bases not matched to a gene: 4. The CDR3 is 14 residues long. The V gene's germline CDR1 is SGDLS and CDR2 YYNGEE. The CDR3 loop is CASSSRTGDEKLFF. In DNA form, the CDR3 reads TGTGCCAGCAGCTCAAGGACAGGGGATGAAAAACTGTTTTTT. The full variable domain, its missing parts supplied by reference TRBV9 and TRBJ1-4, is DSGVTQTPKHLITATGQRVTLRCSPRSGDLSVYWYQQSLDQGLQFLIQYYNGEERAKGNILERFSAQQFPDLHSELNLSSLELGDSALYFCASSSRTGDEKLFFGSGTQLSVL.

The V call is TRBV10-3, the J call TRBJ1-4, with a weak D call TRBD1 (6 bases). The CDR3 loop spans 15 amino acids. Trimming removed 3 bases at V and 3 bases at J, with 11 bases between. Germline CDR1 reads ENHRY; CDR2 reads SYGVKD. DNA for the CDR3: TGTGCCATCAGTGATGAACAGGGTGCTAATGAAAAACTGTTTTTT. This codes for CAISDEQGANEKLFF.

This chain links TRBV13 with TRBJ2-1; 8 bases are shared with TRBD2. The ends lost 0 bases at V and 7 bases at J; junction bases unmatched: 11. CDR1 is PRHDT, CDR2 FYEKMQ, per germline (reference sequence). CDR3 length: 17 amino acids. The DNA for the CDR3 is TGTGCCAGCAGCTTAGGGAAAAGGCCAGCGGGAGAAAATGAGCAGTTCTTC. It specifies CASSLGKRPAGENEQFF.

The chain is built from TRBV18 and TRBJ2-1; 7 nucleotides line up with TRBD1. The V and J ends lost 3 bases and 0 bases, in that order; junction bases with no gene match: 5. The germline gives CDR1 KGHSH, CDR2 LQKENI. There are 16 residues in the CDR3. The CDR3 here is CASSPQTGSSYNEQFF. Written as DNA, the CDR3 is TGTGCCAGCTCACCGCAGACAGGGAGCTCCTACAATGAGCAGTTCTTC.

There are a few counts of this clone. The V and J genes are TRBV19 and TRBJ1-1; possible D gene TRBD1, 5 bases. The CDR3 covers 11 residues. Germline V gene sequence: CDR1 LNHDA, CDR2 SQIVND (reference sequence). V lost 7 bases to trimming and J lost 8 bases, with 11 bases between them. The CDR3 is CASITGREAFF. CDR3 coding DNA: TGTGCCAGTATCACGGGACGGGAAGCTTTCTTT.

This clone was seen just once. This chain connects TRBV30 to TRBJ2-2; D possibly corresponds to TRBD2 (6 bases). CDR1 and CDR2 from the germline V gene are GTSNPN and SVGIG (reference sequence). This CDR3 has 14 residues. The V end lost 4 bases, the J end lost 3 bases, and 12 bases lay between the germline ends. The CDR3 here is CAWIAREDTGELFF. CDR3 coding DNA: TGTGCCTGGATTGCCAGGGAGGACACCGGGGAGCTGTTTTTT.